Reported below is one TCR beta chain. The antigen is undetermined. This entry comes from a study of cytomegalovirus exposure and HLA in healthy donors. Notes on the study in general: In a later analysis, CMV-associated beta chains were mostly HLA-associated, it appeared. Reports described diagnosis of cytomegalovirus status by the classifier as highly specific and sensitive. Association of 16,951 TCR beta sequences with HLA alleles was found at 0.05 false discovery rate in a later analysis.

CDR1 SQVTM and CDR2 ANQGSEA come from the germline V gene. This CDR3 region has 15 residues. V lost 7 bases, J lost 7 bases, and 12 bases stayed unmatched. Vbeta (60) and Jbeta (13) primers were used in the PCR. Clones were read by immunoSEQ multiplex PCR, and TCRdb kept only the in-frame ones, dropping some. This sample yields more than 90,000 clones, of which less than 80% are seen a single time; roughly 4.3% belongs to the top ten. The rearrangement links TRBV29-1 to TRBJ2-1; 11 nucleotides agree with TRBD1. Sequences were obtained from PBMCs. The TCR was taken from a woman in her thirties or forties in good health and CMV-seropositive. Here the CDR3 reads CSASRAGTGGNEQFF. The DNA for the CDR3 is TGCAGCGCGTCCCGGGCCGGGACAGGGGGAAATGAGCAGTTCTTC.